This T cell receptor (beta chain) was documented in a study of shared clonotypes between healthy human individuals. The CDR3 has 13 amino acids. Germline CDR1 MNHEY, CDR2 SMNVEV (reference sequence). The J segment lost 2 bases and the V segment lost 6 bases, leaving 3 bases of the junction unmatched. Study results and limitations: Naive subsets usually exceeded memory subsets in estimated richness. The study sampled only blood, and tissue repertoires likely differ.

Clones were sequenced by immunoSEQ multiplex PCR, and TCRdb holds only the in-frame ones, with some missing. The sample lists roughly 2.2 million clones; just under 95% were seen once. About this clone: No antigen is known for it.

This TCR came from a man younger than 35 in good health. Some clones in this sample may be carry-over from other donors' samples. The V gene is TRBV27, the J gene TRBJ2-5, with 7 bases aligning to TRBD2. Sequencing input: naive CD4+ T cells from PBMCs. Subset reported: CD45RA+ positively selected. The CDR3 sequence: CASSPGGQETQYF. DNA for the CDR3: TGTGCCAGCAGCCCGGGGGGACAAGAGACCCAGTACTTC.